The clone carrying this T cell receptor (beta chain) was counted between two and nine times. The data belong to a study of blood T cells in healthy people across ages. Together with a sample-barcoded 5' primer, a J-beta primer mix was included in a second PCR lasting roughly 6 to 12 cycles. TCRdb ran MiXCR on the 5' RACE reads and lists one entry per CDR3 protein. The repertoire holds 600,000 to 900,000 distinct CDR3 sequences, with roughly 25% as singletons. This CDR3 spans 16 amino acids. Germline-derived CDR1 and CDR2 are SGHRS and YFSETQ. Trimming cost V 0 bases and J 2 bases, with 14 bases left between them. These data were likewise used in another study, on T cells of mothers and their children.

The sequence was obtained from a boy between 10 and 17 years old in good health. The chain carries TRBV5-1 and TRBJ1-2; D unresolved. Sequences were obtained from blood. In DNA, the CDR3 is TGCGCCAGCAGCTTGGCCTCCGGGGTAGCCAACTATGGCTACACCTTC. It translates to CASSLASGVANYGYTF. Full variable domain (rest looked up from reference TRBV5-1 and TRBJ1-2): KAGVTQTPRYLIKTRGQQVTLSCSPISGHRSVSWYQQTPGQGLQFLFEYFSETQRNKGNFPGRFSGRQFSNSRSEMNVSTLELGDSALYLCASSLASGVANYGYTFGSGTRLTVV.